This TCR beta chain was obtained from a study of shared clonotypes between healthy human individuals (dated by TCRdb to 2020 to 2022). At the level of the whole study: A couple of women and a few men aged 18 to 49 years were included in the cohort. To estimate repertoire size and how much clonotype sharing occurs between individuals, the study deeply sequenced the blood TCR repertoires of about 5 healthy adults. To increase sequencing depth and limit assay-specific biases, TCR repertoire library preparation and sequencing were carried out by different laboratories using diverse techniques. Leukapheresis yielded between about 0.9 and 9.5 billion PBMCs per donor. Beyond this particular receptor, the publication reports: Pairwise subsampling indicated that sequencing depth was expected to affect the degree of clonotype sharing among donors. Only blood was sampled, and tissue TCR repertoires likely differ from those in blood. The genetic and exposure-history diversity represented was limited by the small number of donors.

TCR CDR3 regions were amplified from genomic DNA by multiplex PCR using the deep immunoSEQ assay. For each cell subset, the extracted genomic DNA was distributed evenly across all wells of several immunoSEQ 96-well plates, and each plate served as one replicate. For unsorted PBMC, 300 ng of genomic DNA, equivalent to around 30,000 T cell genomes, went into each replicate PCR. Ten immunoSEQ deep assay plates were used to sequence unsorted PBMC genomic DNA. The purified libraries were quantified using a Qubit 3.0 fluorometer, sized with a Bioanalyzer 2100, and then quantified again using the KAPA Library Quantification kit. Each immunoSEQ 96-well plate was sequenced on its own single-read 150-cycle Illumina NextSeq 550 flow cell. The authors' pipeline ran thus. Because the immunoSEQ output held only junctional sequences and lacked quality scores, the filtering could not match the filtering applied to full-length reads. Sequences were annotated with PyIR, a Python wrapper for IgBLAST v1.9, and V/J genes and CDR3 were assigned using IMGT germline references. Reads were removed for weak V/J assignments (E-value above 1e-6), missing CDR3, stop codons, out-of-frame junctions, or ambiguous translated residues. A V3J clonotype was defined by an identical inferred V gene, J gene, and CDR3 amino acid sequence. Percentage overlap between repertoires was calculated by dividing the number of shared unique clonotypes by the size of the smaller repertoire. Repertoire richness was assessed with RTK rarefaction, the Chao1 estimator, and Recon v2.1 estimates of unobserved clonotypes. In TCRdb, the immuneACCESS table is reduced to in-frame sequences with V and J assigned. These tables do not hold every clone; where another copy was compared, an unresolved V gene accounts for under half, and the others remain unexplained. That table is the source of V, J and clone size, and D and trimming were worked out from the DNA. The sample records about 480,000 clones, around 79% of which are singletons. Of the sample, around 13% falls within the top ten clones.

Remarks on this clone: Which antigen it targets is not known. The sample holds no much larger clone one base away, and base qualities are not on file.

Donors were healthy HIV-negative adults with no recently reported acute infections or vaccinations. Every donor was a Caucasian adult living in Nashville, Tennessee, USA. For unsorted samples, about 90 million PBMCs were counted and genomic DNA was extracted with the QIAamp DNA Blood Mini kit. After blood collection by leukapheresis, PBMCs were isolated using Ficoll-Histopaque density gradient centrifugation and then cryopreserved in the vapor phase of liquid nitrogen. Sequencing was done on a sample of PBMCs. This TCR was sampled from a woman aged 40 to 50 in good health. Some clones in this sample may be carry-over from other donors' samples.

In nucleotide form, the sequence is TGCGCCAGCAGCCAGGAACGAGGGAGCTATGGCTACACCTTC. Translated, this gives CASSQERGSYGYTF. The chain is assembled from TRBV5-1 and TRBJ1-2; the D gene remains uncertain. From the cysteine through the phenylalanine, the CDR3 covers 14 amino acids. The kept DNA is CDR3 alone, 42 bases in frame from the first base. Deletion took 4 bases off V and 4 bases off J, with a span of 14 bases between the germline ends. The germline V gene supplies CDR1 SGHRS and CDR2 YFSETQ.